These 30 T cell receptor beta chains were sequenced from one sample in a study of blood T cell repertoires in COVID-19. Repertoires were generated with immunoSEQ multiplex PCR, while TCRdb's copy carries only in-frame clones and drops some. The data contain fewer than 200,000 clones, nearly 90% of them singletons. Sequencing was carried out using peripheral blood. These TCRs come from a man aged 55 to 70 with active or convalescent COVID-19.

The CDR3 nucleotides are TGTGCCAGCAGCGTTACTGGGGGACAGGGGGGAGAGCAGTACTTC. As protein: CASSVTGGQGGEQYF. This chain uses TRBV9 with TRBJ2-7; the match to TRBD1 covers 11 bases. The CDR3 has 15 amino acids. V gave up 2 bases and J gave up 7 bases; unmatched junction bases: 8. CDR1 is SGDLS and CDR2 is YYNGEE in the germline V gene.

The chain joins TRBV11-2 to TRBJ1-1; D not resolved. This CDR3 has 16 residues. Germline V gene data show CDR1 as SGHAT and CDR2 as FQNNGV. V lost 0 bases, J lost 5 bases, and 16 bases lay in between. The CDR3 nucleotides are TGTGCCAGCAGCTTAGAAGTCAATGGGTTCGGGACTGAAGCTTTCTTT. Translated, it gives CASSLEVNGFGTEAFF.

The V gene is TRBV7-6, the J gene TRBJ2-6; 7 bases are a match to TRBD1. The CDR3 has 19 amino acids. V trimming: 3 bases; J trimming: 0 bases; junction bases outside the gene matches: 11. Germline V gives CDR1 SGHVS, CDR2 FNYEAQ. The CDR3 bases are TGTGCCAGCAGCTTGATACAGGGGCGTAAGAGCTCTGGGGCCAACGTCCTGACTTTC. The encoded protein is CASSLIQGRKSSGANVLTF.

The CDR3 nucleotides are TGTGCCACCAGCAGAGAGGCGGGCTCTAACTATGGCTACACCTTC. It translates to CATSREAGSNYGYTF. This chain connects TRBV15 to TRBJ1-2; D uncertain. V lost 0 bases and J lost 0, with 8 bases in between. CDR3 length: 15 amino acids. Looked up from germline, CDR1 is LNHNV and CDR2 is YYDKDF (reference sequence).

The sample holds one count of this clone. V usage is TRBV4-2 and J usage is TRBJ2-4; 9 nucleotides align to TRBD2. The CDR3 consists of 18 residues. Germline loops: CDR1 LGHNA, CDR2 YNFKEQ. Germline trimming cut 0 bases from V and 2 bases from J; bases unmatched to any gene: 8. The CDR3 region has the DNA TGTGCCAGCAGCCAAGATCAGGGCGGGGGGGCGTCCAAAAACATTCAGTACTTC. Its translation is CASSQDQGGGASKNIQYF.

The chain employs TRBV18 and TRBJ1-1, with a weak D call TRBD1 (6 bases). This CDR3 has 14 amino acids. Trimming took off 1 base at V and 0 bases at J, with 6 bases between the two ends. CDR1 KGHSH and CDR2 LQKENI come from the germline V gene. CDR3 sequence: CASSPQGVNTEAFF. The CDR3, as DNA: TGTGCCAGCTCACCACAGGGGGTGAACACTGAAGCTTTCTTT.

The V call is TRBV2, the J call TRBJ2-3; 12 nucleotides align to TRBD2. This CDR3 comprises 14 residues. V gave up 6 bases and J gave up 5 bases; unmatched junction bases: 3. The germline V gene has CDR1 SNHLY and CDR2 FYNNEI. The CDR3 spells CASSTSGGIDTQYF. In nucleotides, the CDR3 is TGTGCCAGCAGCACTAGCGGGGGGATAGATACGCAGTATTTT.

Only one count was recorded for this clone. Here the CDR3 reads CASSMRTSGNTIYF. The CDR3 DNA reads as TGTGCCAGTAGTATGCGGACATCTGGAAACACCATATATTTT. V usage is TRBV19 and J usage is TRBJ1-3; maybe TRBD1 (5 bases). Germline CDR1 is LNHDA and CDR2 is SQIVND (reference sequence). This CDR3 has 14 amino acids. V dropped 3 bases and J dropped 1 base, with 7 bases sitting between them. Combining the CDR3 with reference TRBV19 and TRBJ1-3 gives the whole variable domain DGGITQSPKYLFRKEGQNVTLSCEQNLNHDAMYWYRQDPGQGLRLIYYSQIVNDFQKGDIAEGYSVSREKKESFPLTVTSAQKNPTAFYLCASSMRTSGNTIYFGEGSWLTVV.

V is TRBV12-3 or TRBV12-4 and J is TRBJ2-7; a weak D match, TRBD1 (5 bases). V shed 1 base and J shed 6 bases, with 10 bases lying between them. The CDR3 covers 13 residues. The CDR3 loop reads CASSLGQFLEQYF. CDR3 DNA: TGTGCCAGCAGTTTAGGACAGTTCCTCGAGCAGTACTTC.

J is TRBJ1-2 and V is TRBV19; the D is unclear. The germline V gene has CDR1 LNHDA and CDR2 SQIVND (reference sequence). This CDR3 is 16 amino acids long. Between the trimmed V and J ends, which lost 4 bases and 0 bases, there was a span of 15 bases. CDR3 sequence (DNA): TGTGCCAGTAGTAGAACACACACGACAACTAACTATGGCTACACCTTC. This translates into CASSRTHTTTNYGYTF.

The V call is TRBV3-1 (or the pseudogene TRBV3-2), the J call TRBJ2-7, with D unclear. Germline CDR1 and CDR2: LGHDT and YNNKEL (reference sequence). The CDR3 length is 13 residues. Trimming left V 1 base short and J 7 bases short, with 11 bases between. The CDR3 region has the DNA TGTGCCAGCAGCCAAGTCCGACTCGGGGAGCAGTACTTC. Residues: CASSQVRLGEQYF.

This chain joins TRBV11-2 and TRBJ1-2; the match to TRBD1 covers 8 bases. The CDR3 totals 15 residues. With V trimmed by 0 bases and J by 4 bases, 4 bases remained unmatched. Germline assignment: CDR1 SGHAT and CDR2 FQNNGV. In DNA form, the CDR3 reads TGTGCCAGCAGCTTAGAGTCAGGGGGCGTCTATGGCTACACCTTC. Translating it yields CASSLESGGVYGYTF. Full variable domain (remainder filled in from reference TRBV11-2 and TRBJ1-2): EAGVAQSPRYKIIEKRQSVAFWCNPISGHATLYWYQQILGQGPKLLIQFQNNGVVDDSQLPKDRFSAERLKGVDSTLKIQPAKLEDSAVYLCASSLESGGVYGYTFGSGTRLTVV.

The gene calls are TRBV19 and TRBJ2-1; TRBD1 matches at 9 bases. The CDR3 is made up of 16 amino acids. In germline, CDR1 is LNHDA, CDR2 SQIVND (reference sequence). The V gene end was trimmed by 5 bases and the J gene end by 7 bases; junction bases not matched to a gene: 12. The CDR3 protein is CASSLTGTGSGNEQFF. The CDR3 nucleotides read TGTGCCAGTAGTCTCACCGGGACAGGGTCGGGGAATGAGCAGTTCTTC.

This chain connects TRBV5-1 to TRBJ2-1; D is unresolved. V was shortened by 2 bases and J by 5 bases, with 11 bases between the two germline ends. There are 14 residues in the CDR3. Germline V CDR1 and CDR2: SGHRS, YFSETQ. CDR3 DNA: TGCGCCAGCAGCTTTGGCTCCGGAGACAATGAGCAGTTCTTC. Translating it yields CASSFGSGDNEQFF.

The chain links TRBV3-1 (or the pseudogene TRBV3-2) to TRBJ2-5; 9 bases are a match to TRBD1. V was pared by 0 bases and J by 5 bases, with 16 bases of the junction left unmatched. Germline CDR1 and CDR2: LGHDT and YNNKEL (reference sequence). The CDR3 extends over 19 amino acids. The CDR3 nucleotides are TGTGCCAGCAGCCAAGACGGGGAATGGTGGGACAGGGATTTGGAGACCCAGTACTTC. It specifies CASSQDGEWWDRDLETQYF.

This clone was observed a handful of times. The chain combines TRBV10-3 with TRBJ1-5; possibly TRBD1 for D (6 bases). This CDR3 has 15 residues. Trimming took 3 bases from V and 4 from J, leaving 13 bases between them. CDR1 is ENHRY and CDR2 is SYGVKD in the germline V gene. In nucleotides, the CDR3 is TGTGCCATCAGTGAAGAAGGGGGAGGGAATCAGCCCCAGCATTTT. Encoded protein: CAISEEGGGNQPQHF.

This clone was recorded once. CDR3 sequence (DNA): TGTGCCAGCGGGCGACAGGGCCAGCCCCAGCATTTT. Translated, it gives CASGRQGQPQHF. V usage is TRBV12-3 or TRBV12-4 and J usage is TRBJ1-5; 7 bases agree with TRBD1. The J segment lost 7 bases and the V segment lost 8 bases, leaving 5 bases of the junction unmatched. The CDR3 length is 12 residues.

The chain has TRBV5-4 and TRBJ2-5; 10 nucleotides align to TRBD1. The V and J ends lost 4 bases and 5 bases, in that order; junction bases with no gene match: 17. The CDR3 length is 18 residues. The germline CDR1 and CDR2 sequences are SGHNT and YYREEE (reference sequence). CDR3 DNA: TGTGCCAGCAGCCCGCGACAGGGGGCCTTAGTGGTTAAGGAGACCCAGTACTTC. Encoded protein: CASSPRQGALVVKETQYF.

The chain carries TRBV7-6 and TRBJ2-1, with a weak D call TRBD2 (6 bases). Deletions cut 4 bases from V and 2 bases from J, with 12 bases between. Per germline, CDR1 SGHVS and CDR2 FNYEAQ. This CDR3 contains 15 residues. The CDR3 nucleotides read TGTGCCAGCAGCTCCCGGGGGACCCCCTACAATGAGCAGTTCTTC. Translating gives CASSSRGTPYNEQFF.

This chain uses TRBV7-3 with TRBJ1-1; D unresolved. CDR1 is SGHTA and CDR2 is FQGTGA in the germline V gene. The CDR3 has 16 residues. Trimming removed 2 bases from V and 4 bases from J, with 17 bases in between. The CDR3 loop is CASSLSHGQARTEAFF. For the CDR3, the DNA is TGTGCCAGCAGCTTATCTCATGGGCAGGCGCGCACTGAAGCTTTCTTT. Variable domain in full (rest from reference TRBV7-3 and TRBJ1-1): GAGVSQTPSNKVTEKGKYVELRCDPISGHTALYWYRQSLGQGPEFLIYFQGTGAADDSGLPNDRFFAVRPEGSVSTLKIQRTERGDSAVYLCASSLSHGQARTEAFFGQGTRLTVV.

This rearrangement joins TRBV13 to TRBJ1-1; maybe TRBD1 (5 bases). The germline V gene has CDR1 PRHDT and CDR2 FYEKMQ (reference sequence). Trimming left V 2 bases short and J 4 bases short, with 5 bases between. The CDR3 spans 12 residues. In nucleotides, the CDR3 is TGTGCCAGCAGCTTAAGGGGCACTGAAGCTTTCTTT. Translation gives CASSLRGTEAFF.

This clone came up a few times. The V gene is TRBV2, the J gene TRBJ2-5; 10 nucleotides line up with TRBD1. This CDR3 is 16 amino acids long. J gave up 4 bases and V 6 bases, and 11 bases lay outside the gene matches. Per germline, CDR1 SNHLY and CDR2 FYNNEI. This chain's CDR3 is CASRRQGAGMRETQYF. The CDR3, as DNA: TGTGCCAGCAGAAGACAGGGGGCGGGGATGCGAGAGACCCAGTACTTC.

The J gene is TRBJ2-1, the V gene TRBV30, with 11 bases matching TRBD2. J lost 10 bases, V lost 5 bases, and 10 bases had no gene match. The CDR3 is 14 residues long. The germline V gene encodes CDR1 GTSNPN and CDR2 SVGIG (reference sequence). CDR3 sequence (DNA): TGTGCCTGGGGTAGCGGGGGGGCCTATTTCGAGCAGTTCTTC. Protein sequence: CAWGSGGAYFEQFF.

The CDR3 DNA follows: TGTGCCAGTAGTATCGCGGAGGGGGCCCCCTACAATGAGCAGTTCTTC. Its translation: CASSIAEGAPYNEQFF. V and J are TRBV19 and TRBJ2-1, with a weak D call TRBD1 (7 bases). Per germline, CDR1 LNHDA and CDR2 SQIVND (reference sequence). V was shortened by 3 bases and J by 2 bases, with 14 bases between the two germline ends. The CDR3 covers 16 residues.

Here the CDR3 reads CASRQGWLNYGYTF. CDR3 DNA sequence: TGTGCCAGCAGGCAGGGGTGGTTAAACTATGGCTACACCTTC. The J gene is TRBJ1-2, the V gene TRBV2; D is perhaps TRBD1 (6 bases). CDR1 and CDR2 from the germline V gene are SNHLY and FYNNEI. The CDR3 covers 14 residues. Trimming removed 6 bases at V and 2 bases at J, with 13 bases between.

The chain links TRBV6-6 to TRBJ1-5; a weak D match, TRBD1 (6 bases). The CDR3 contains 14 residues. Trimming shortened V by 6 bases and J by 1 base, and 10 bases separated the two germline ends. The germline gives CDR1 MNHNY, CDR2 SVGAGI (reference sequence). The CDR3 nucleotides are TGTGCCAGCAGAGAGCAGGGGAGCAATCAGCCCCAGCATTTT. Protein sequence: CASREQGSNQPQHF.

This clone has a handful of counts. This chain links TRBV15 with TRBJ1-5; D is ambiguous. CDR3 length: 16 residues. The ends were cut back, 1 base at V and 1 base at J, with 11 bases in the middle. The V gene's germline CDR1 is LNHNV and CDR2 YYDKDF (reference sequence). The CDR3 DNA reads TGTGCCACCAGCAGAGTTCAGTCAGGCAGCAATCAGCCCCAGCATTTT. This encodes CATSRVQSGSNQPQHF.

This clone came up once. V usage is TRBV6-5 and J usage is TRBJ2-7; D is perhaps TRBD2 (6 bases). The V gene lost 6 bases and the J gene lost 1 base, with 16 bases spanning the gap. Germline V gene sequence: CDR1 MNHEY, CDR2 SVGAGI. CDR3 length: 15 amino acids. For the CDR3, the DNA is TGTGCCAGCAGAGCCCCGGGCGGGGTATCCTACGAGCAGTACTTC. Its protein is CASRAPGGVSYEQYF.

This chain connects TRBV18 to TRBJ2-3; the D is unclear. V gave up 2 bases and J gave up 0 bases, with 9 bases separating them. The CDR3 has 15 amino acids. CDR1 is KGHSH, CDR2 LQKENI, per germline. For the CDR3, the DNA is TGTGCCAGCTCACCAGTGTCTACTAGCACAGATACGCAGTATTTT. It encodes CASSPVSTSTDTQYF.

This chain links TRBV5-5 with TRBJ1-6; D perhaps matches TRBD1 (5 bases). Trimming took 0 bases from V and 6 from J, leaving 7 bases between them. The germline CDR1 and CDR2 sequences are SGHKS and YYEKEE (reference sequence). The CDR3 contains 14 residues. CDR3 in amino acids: CASSLGQSNSPLHF. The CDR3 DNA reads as TGTGCCAGCAGCTTGGGACAGAGTAATTCACCCCTCCACTTT.